A selection of T cell receptor beta chains follows, all from one sample in a study of metastatic and nonmetastatic thyroid tumors. TCRdb reprocessed the PCR reads using MiXCR. The table has around 30,000 clones, 15% to 20% seen once. Sequenced material: blood. Every receptor here comes from a female donor with papillary thyroid cancer or a benign thyroid nodule (not recorded which). Some clones in this sample may be carry-over from other donors' samples. Each CDR3 is given with its conserved first and last residue. A D gene is named only where the DNA matches it firmly. Clone size is shown for a subset of rows, as once, few, many or a class of expanded clone.

clone_size	d_call	j_call	v_call	cdr3_aa	cdr3_nt
many	-	TRBJ1-1	TRBV11-3	CASSSATMNTEAFF	TGTGCCAGCAGCTCCGCGACAATGAACACTGAAGCTTTCTTT
-	-	TRBJ1-5	TRBV6-6	CASSYSFSNQPQHF	TGTGCCAGCAGTTACAGCTTTAGCAATCAGCCCCAGCATTTT
-	-	TRBJ1-2	TRBV20-1	CSASTLNYGYTF	TGCAGTGCTAGTACCCTTAACTATGGCTACACCTTC
many	-	TRBJ1-5	TRBV6-2/TRBV6-3	CASSSFPGTDSNQPQHF	TGTGCCAGCAGTTCATTTCCCGGGACGGATAGCAATCAGCCCCAGCATTTT
many	TRBD2	TRBJ2-2	TRBV14	CASSPVTRPAGVITGELFF	TGTGCCAGCAGCCCCGTAACTCGGCCAGCGGGGGTGATCACCGGGGAGCTGTTTTTT
-	TRBD2	TRBJ2-1	TRBV13	CASSLLPTGLEGNEQFF	TGTGCCAGCAGCCTCCTACCTACGGGACTAGAGGGAAATGAGCAGTTCTTC
many	TRBD2	TRBJ2-2	TRBV9	CASSGGTSFPTGELFF	TGTGCCAGCAGCGGGGGGACTAGCTTCCCCACCGGGGAGCTGTTTTTT
many	TRBD2	TRBJ2-7	TRBV3-1	CASSQGSGGAYEQYF	TGTGCCAGCAGCCAAGGAAGCGGGGGGGCCTACGAGCAGTACTTC
many	-	TRBJ1-1	TRBV2	CASSEQGLSTEAFF	TGTGCCAGCAGCGAACAGGGCTTGAGCACTGAAGCTTTCTTT
many	-	TRBJ2-5	TRBV7-9	CASSHAGLIKETQYF	TGTGCCAGCAGCCACGCCGGGCTTATTAAAGAGACCCAGTACTTC
-	TRBD1	TRBJ1-1	TRBV10-3	CAGTGALNTEAFF	TGTGCCGGGACAGGGGCTCTGAACACTGAAGCTTTCTTT
many	-	TRBJ2-2	TRBV2	CASSGSLSLNTGELFF	TGTGCCAGCAGTGGGAGTTTATCTCTGAACACCGGGGAGCTGTTTTTT
few	-	TRBJ1-6	TRBV12-3/TRBV12-4	CASSFQFSPLHF	TGTGCCAGCAGTTTTCAGTTTTCACCCCTCCACTTT
many	-	TRBJ1-6	TRBV7-6	CASSLVNSPLHF	TGTGCCAGCAGCTTAGTGAATTCACCCCTCCACTTT
many	-	TRBJ2-5	TRBV7-6	CASSLGGQVETQYF	TGTGCCAGCAGTCTCGGTGGGCAGGTGGAGACCCAGTACTTC
few	-	TRBJ1-2	TRBV29-1	CVLRDGYGYTF	TGCGTTCTCAGGGACGGCTATGGCTACACCTTC
many	TRBD2	TRBJ2-2	TRBV5-4	CASSLEREYTGELFF	TGTGCCAGCAGCTTGGAGCGGGAGTACACCGGGGAGCTGTTTTTT
many	-	TRBJ1-1	TRBV9	CASSVTGANTEAFF	TGTGCCAGCAGCGTTACTGGGGCGAACACTGAAGCTTTCTTT
many	-	TRBJ2-3	TRBV6-4	CASRPRSSGTDTQYF	TGTGCCAGCAGACCCAGGTCTAGCGGCACAGATACGCAGTATTTT
many	-	TRBJ1-5	TRBV19	CASSKDGSNQPQHF	TGTGCCAGTAGTAAGGACGGTAGCAATCAGCCCCAGCATTTT
many	-	TRBJ2-5	TRBV12-3/TRBV12-4	CASSLLLGRQETQYF	TGTGCCAGCAGTTTACTTCTCGGCCGGCAAGAGACCCAGTACTTC
few	-	TRBJ2-1	TRBV10-3	CAISESEGERSYNEQFF	TGTGCCATCAGCGAGTCTGAGGGGGAGAGATCCTACAATGAGCAGTTCTTC
few	-	TRBJ2-7	TRBV6-5	CASSLAPSRGYEQYF	TGTGCCAGCAGCTTAGCACCGTCTCGGGGCTACGAGCAGTACTTC
few	TRBD1	TRBJ1-6	TRBV5-4	CASSTGTGVDSPLHF	TGTGCCAGCAGCACAGGGACAGGGGTCGATTCACCCCTCCACTTT
many	-	TRBJ2-1	TRBV27	CASSRILANEQFF	TGTGCCAGCAGCCGAATACTAGCCAATGAGCAGTTCTTC
many	-	TRBJ1-1	TRBV19	CASSISVNTEAFF	TGTGCCAGTAGTATTAGTGTGAACACTGAAGCTTTCTTT
medium-sized	-	TRBJ1-3	TRBV6-5	CASSYSATRESGNTIYF	TGTGCCAGCAGTTACTCGGCGACCAGGGAGTCTGGAAACACCATATATTTT
many	-	TRBJ1-5	TRBV30	CAWRRVSSNQPQHF	TGTGCCTGGAGGAGGGTATCTAGCAATCAGCCCCAGCATTTT
many	TRBD1	TRBJ1-2	TRBV18	CASSPRDRGSYGYTF	TGTGCCAGCTCACCTCGGGACAGGGGATCATATGGCTACACCTTC
many	-	TRBJ2-7	TRBV9	CASSGGGLYEQYF	TGTGCCAGCAGCGGGGGGGGGCTCTACGAGCAGTACTTC
many	TRBD2	TRBJ2-5	TRBV2	CASRTTSGKETQYF	TGTGCCAGCAGGACGACTAGCGGAAAAGAGACCCAGTACTTC
many	-	TRBJ2-1	TRBV20-1	CSARAGSSYNEQFF	TGCAGTGCTAGAGCGGGGAGCTCCTACAATGAGCAGTTCTTC
many	-	TRBJ1-3	TRBV30	CAWGKMAGNTIYF	TGTGCCTGGGGAAAGATGGCTGGAAACACCATATATTTT